This is a list of T cell receptor beta chains from one sample in a study of T cell responses to AZD1222 COVID-19 vaccine. Repertoires were generated with immunoSEQ multiplex PCR, while TCRdb's copy carries only in-frame clones and drops some. Found here are approximately 150,000 clones, roughly nine tenths of them singletons; the top ten hold 1.5% to 2%. The material sequenced was peripheral blood, taken on day 0 of AZD1222 vaccination. The receptor source for this set is an adult in good health. Both conserved end residues are part of each CDR3. Fields, in order: CDR3 protein, CDR3 DNA, clone size, D gene, V gene, J gene. A D gene is named only where the DNA matches it firmly. Size values are once, few and many counts, or a class for expanded clones, and some rows have none.

CDR3: CASSTVRTGPEAFF; DNA: TGTGCCAGCAGTACCGTTAGGACAGGCCCCGAAGCTTTCTTT; size: once; D: TRBD1; V: TRBV27; J: TRBJ1-1
CDR3: CASSFAGLKTQYF; DNA: TGTGCCAGCAGCTTTGCAGGTTTGAAGACCCAGTACTTC; size: once; D: NA; V: TRBV7-2; J: TRBJ2-5
CDR3: CASSSIGTGAGNSPLHF; DNA: TGTGCCAGCAGTTCTATAGGGACAGGGGCGGGAAATTCACCCCTCCACTTT; size: NA; D: TRBD1; V: TRBV27; J: TRBJ1-6
CDR3: CASKDGPGNQPQHF; DNA: TGTGCCAGTAAGGACGGGCCGGGCAATCAGCCCCAGCATTTT; size: once; D: NA; V: TRBV19; J: TRBJ1-5
CDR3: CASSFRDPWAVDEQFF; DNA: TGTGCCAGCAGCTTCCGGGACCCATGGGCGGTCGATGAGCAGTTCTTC; size: NA; D: NA; V: TRBV12-1; J: TRBJ2-1
CDR3: CASSHRRADSPLHF; DNA: TGTGCCAGCAGCCATCGCAGGGCGGATTCACCCCTCCACTTT; size: NA; D: NA; V: TRBV7-4; J: TRBJ1-6
CDR3: CASTRPGGSGANVLTF; DNA: TGTGCCAGCACCAGACCTGGCGGCTCTGGGGCCAACGTCCTGACTTTC; size: few; D: NA; V: TRBV7-9; J: TRBJ2-6
CDR3: CASSESWDSVRALHF; DNA: TGTGCCAGCAGTGAATCATGGGACAGCGTTAGGGCCCTCCACTTT; size: few; D: TRBD1; V: TRBV25-1; J: TRBJ1-6
CDR3: CASSYSIGGRTEAFF; DNA: TGTGCCAGCAGTTACTCGATTGGGGGGCGCACTGAAGCTTTCTTT; size: NA; D: NA; V: TRBV6-5; J: TRBJ1-1
CDR3: CASSQARQGILGGYGYTF; DNA: TGCGCCAGCAGCCAAGCAAGACAGGGGATCCTCGGGGGCTATGGCTACACCTTC; size: NA; D: TRBD1; V: TRBV4-1; J: TRBJ1-2
CDR3: CASSLEGRPNYGYTF; DNA: TGTGCCAGCAGTCTAGAGGGGCGCCCTAACTATGGCTACACCTTC; size: once; D: NA; V: TRBV2; J: TRBJ1-2
CDR3: CAWSVQYGYTF; DNA: TGTGCCTGGAGTGTGCAGTATGGCTACACCTTC; size: NA; D: NA; V: TRBV30; J: TRBJ1-2
CDR3: CAISESGQGYEKLFF; DNA: TGTGCCATCAGTGAGTCTGGACAGGGCTATGAAAAACTGTTTTTT; size: NA; D: TRBD1; V: TRBV10-3; J: TRBJ1-4
CDR3: CASSPLSRDNGYTF; DNA: TGTGCCAGCTCACCGCTTTCCAGGGACAATGGCTACACCTTC; size: NA; D: NA; V: TRBV18; J: TRBJ1-2
CDR3: CASSLGGSGKNIQYF; DNA: TGTGCCAGCAGCTTAGGGGGGTCTGGCAAAAACATTCAGTACTTC; size: NA; D: NA; V: TRBV7-2; J: TRBJ2-4
CDR3: CASSRWTGVGNEQFF; DNA: TGCGCCAGCAGTCGGTGGACAGGGGTGGGCAATGAGCAGTTCTTC; size: NA; D: TRBD1; V: TRBV23-1; J: TRBJ2-1
CDR3: CAWTEGGGTEAFF; DNA: TGTGCCTGGACTGAGGGGGGAGGGACTGAAGCTTTCTTT; size: NA; D: NA; V: TRBV30; J: TRBJ1-1
CDR3: CATSREATFQETQYF; DNA: TGTGCCACCAGCAGAGAGGCGACGTTCCAAGAGACCCAGTACTTC; size: NA; D: NA; V: TRBV15; J: TRBJ2-5
CDR3: CASRVGGRLDEAFF; DNA: TGTGCCAGCAGGGTCGGAGGGAGGTTAGATGAAGCTTTCTTT; size: NA; D: NA; V: TRBV6-6; J: TRBJ1-1
CDR3: CASSDFPRTSGDTQYF; DNA: TGCGCCAGCAGCGACTTTCCCCGGACTAGTGGAGATACGCAGTATTTT; size: NA; D: TRBD2; V: TRBV10-2; J: TRBJ2-3
CDR3: CSLEKGPRGTEAFF; DNA: TGTTCCCTTGAAAAGGGGCCCCGGGGCACTGAAGCTTTCTTT; size: NA; D: NA; V: TRBV28; J: TRBJ1-1
CDR3: CASSVAWGPLATDTQYF; DNA: TGTGCCAGCAGCGTAGCTTGGGGACCACTTGCCACAGATACGCAGTATTTT; size: NA; D: NA; V: TRBV9; J: TRBJ2-3
CDR3: CASRWGHTYEQYF; DNA: TGTGCCAGCAGATGGGGACATACCTACGAGCAGTACTTC; size: NA; D: NA; V: TRBV12-1; J: TRBJ2-7
CDR3: CASTSGQGPSYEQYF; DNA: TGTGCCAGTACCTCCGGACAGGGGCCTTCCTACGAGCAGTACTTC; size: NA; D: TRBD1; V: TRBV19; J: TRBJ2-7
CDR3: CASSLDGDYGYTF; DNA: TGTGCCAGCAGCCTAGACGGGGACTATGGCTACACCTTC; size: NA; D: NA; V: TRBV5-4; J: TRBJ1-2
CDR3: CASSQNRAETQYF; DNA: TGTGCCAGCAGCCAGAACAGGGCGGAGACCCAGTACTTC; size: once; D: NA; V: TRBV3-1/TRBV3-2; J: TRBJ2-5
CDR3: CAIATENTGELFF; DNA: TGTGCCATCGCGACGGAAAACACCGGGGAGCTGTTTTTT; size: NA; D: NA; V: TRBV19; J: TRBJ2-2
CDR3: CAISEELAGGPVVTGELFF; DNA: TGTGCCATCAGTGAGGAACTAGCGGGGGGGCCTGTTGTCACCGGGGAGCTGTTTTTT; size: NA; D: TRBD2; V: TRBV10-3; J: TRBJ2-2
CDR3: CASSLYSQGTAFEAFF; DNA: TGTGCCAGCAGCTTGTACTCGCAAGGGACAGCTTTTGAAGCTTTCTTT; size: NA; D: TRBD1; V: TRBV7-2; J: TRBJ1-1
CDR3: CASSLGNSYNEQFF; DNA: TGTGCCAGCAGTTTAGGGAATTCCTACAATGAGCAGTTCTTC; size: NA; D: NA; V: TRBV27; J: TRBJ2-1
CDR3: CATSDPTGIGYTF; DNA: TGTGCCACCAGTGACCCTACAGGGATTGGCTACACCTTC; size: NA; D: NA; V: TRBV24-1; J: TRBJ1-2
CDR3: CASSGLRGDEQFF; DNA: TGTGCCAGCAGTGGGCTGAGGGGAGATGAGCAGTTCTTC; size: once; D: NA; V: TRBV12-3/TRBV12-4; J: TRBJ2-1
CDR3: CASSHDFYNEQFF; DNA: TGTGCCAGCTCCCACGACTTTTACAATGAGCAGTTCTTC; size: NA; D: NA; V: TRBV18; J: TRBJ2-1
CDR3: CASSLAISYEQYF; DNA: TGTGCCAGCAGCTTAGCAATAAGCTACGAGCAGTACTTC; size: NA; D: NA; V: TRBV27; J: TRBJ2-7
CDR3: CASSLKRNTEAFF; DNA: TGTGCCAGCAGCTTAAAAAGGAACACTGAAGCTTTCTTT; size: NA; D: NA; V: TRBV11-2; J: TRBJ1-1
CDR3: CASSLDRGVQETQYF; DNA: TGCGCCAGCAGCTTGGACAGGGGGGTTCAAGAGACCCAGTACTTC; size: NA; D: TRBD1; V: TRBV5-1; J: TRBJ2-5
CDR3: CASRPSQGSYEQYF; DNA: TGTGCCAGCAGACCGAGCCAGGGCTCTTACGAGCAGTACTTC; size: many; D: NA; V: TRBV6-6; J: TRBJ2-7
CDR3: CASSLGIMEMAFF; DNA: TGTGCCAGCAGCTTGGGGATCATGGAGATGGCTTTCTTT; size: few; D: NA; V: TRBV7-9; J: TRBJ1-1
CDR3: CASRESGSRTGELFF; DNA: TGTGCCAGCAGGGAAAGCGGGAGCAGGACCGGGGAGCTGTTTTTT; size: NA; D: TRBD2; V: TRBV2; J: TRBJ2-2
CDR3: CASSTTPTGMGGNTIYF; DNA: TGTGCCAGCAGCACCACTCCCACAGGGATGGGAGGAAACACCATATATTTT; size: NA; D: NA; V: TRBV9; J: TRBJ1-3
CDR3: CASSQRTRGNQPQHF; DNA: TGTGCCAGCAGCCAGCGAACTCGGGGCAATCAGCCCCAGCATTTT; size: NA; D: NA; V: TRBV27; J: TRBJ1-5
CDR3: CASSATRQGNSPLHF; DNA: TGTGCCAGCAGCGCTACGCGGCAGGGGAATTCACCCCTCCACTTT; size: NA; D: NA; V: TRBV9; J: TRBJ1-6
CDR3: CASSGDGTGIEKLFF; DNA: TGCGCCAGCAGCGGAGACGGGACAGGGATTGAAAAACTGTTTTTT; size: NA; D: TRBD1; V: TRBV5-1; J: TRBJ1-4
CDR3: CASSLTGLAGVGANVLTF; DNA: TGTGCCAGCAGCCTTACCGGACTAGCGGGAGTTGGGGCCAACGTCCTGACTTTC; size: NA; D: TRBD2; V: TRBV28; J: TRBJ2-6
CDR3: CASSLWTHTEAFF; DNA: TGTGCCAGCAGCTTGTGGACCCACACTGAAGCTTTCTTT; size: NA; D: NA; V: TRBV5-5; J: TRBJ1-1
CDR3: CASSFTRDSAGNTIYF; DNA: TGTGCCAGCAGCTTTACTAGGGATTCGGCTGGAAACACCATATATTTT; size: NA; D: NA; V: TRBV13; J: TRBJ1-3
CDR3: CASTPSRGAQETQYF; DNA: TGTGCCAGCACCCCAAGCCGGGGGGCCCAAGAGACCCAGTACTTC; size: NA; D: NA; V: TRBV9; J: TRBJ2-5
CDR3: CASSLGGLGGETQYF; DNA: TGCGCCAGCAGCTTGGGGGGACTAGGAGGAGAGACCCAGTACTTC; size: NA; D: TRBD2; V: TRBV5-1; J: TRBJ2-5
CDR3: CASRIGGQDIQYF; DNA: TGTGCCAGCCGAATTGGGGGCCAAGACATTCAGTACTTC; size: NA; D: NA; V: TRBV28; J: TRBJ2-4
CDR3: CASSFGEPLNTEAFF; DNA: TGTGCCAGCAGCTTTGGGGAGCCCTTGAACACTGAAGCTTTCTTT; size: NA; D: NA; V: TRBV5-4; J: TRBJ1-1